This T cell receptor (beta chain) derives from a study of T cells in Graves' hyperthyroidism and ophthalmopathy. General observations from the study: Patients with ophthalmopathy were separated from those with stable hyperthyroidism by a 13 V-J model. Blood also showed most of the thyroid clonotypes that were expanded above 0.001. Ophthalmopathy, which appeared later, was predicted by the model a median about 6 months before onset.

What was amplified from RNA transcripts were TCR beta CDR3 regions. The HTBI set primed first-round TCR CDR3 RT-PCR. TCRdb reprocessed the multiplex PCR reads with MiXCR, giving one entry per CDR3 protein. Counted here are 500,000 to 600,000 distinct CDR3 sequences, about 46% occurring once; the ten biggest clones make up about two fifths. V dropped 4 bases and J dropped 4 bases, with 8 bases sitting between them. CDR1 is SGHKS, CDR2 YYEKEE, per germline (reference sequence). CDR3 length: 12 amino acids. This clonotype was recorded many times. The antigen is undetermined. J is TRBJ1-2 and V is TRBV5-5; TRBD1 might be the D (5 bases). The receptor's source is an adult woman with Graves' disease, either hyperthyroidism or ophthalmopathy (not recorded which). Sequencing was done on a sample of peripheral blood or thyroid tissue (not recorded which). The CDR3 nucleotides read TGTGCCAGCAGCGGGGACCTCTATGGCTACACCTTC. It yields the protein CASSGDLYGYTF.